These T cell receptor beta chains were read from a single sample in a study of beta chain features in type 1 diabetes. Profiling relied on immunoSEQ multiplex PCR, and the TCRdb table lists in-frame clones only, not all of them. Of about 150,000 clones listed, around 51% are singletons. Material: Tregs from blood. Receptor source: a man aged 18 to 29 in good health. Each CDR3 is given with its conserved first and last residue. A D gene is named only where the DNA matches it firmly. Part of the rows lack a size; the others show once, few, many or a class for expanded clones.

cdr3_nt: TGCGCCAGCAGCTTGGAGGGACAGGGAGTTGGCTACACCTTC
cdr3_aa: CASSLEGQGVGYTF
d_call: TRBD1
clone_size: .
v_call: TRBV5-1
j_call: TRBJ1-2

cdr3_nt: TGTGCCACACCCGGCGGGAGCTCGTTAGAGACCCAGTACTTC
cdr3_aa: CATPGGSSLETQYF
d_call: TRBD2
clone_size: .
v_call: TRBV7-9
j_call: TRBJ2-5

cdr3_nt: TGTGCCAGCCGTCGACTAGCGGGAGACTCCTACGAGCAGTACTTC
cdr3_aa: CASRRLAGDSYEQYF
d_call: TRBD2
clone_size: .
v_call: TRBV2
j_call: TRBJ2-7

cdr3_nt: TGTGCCTGGAGTCCGGCAGGGAATGAAAAACTGTTTTTT
cdr3_aa: CAWSPAGNEKLFF
d_call: .
clone_size: .
v_call: TRBV30
j_call: TRBJ1-4

cdr3_nt: TGTGCCAGCAGTCTGGTTGTCTCAGTTGCTACGCAGTATTTT
cdr3_aa: CASSLVVSVATQYF
d_call: .
clone_size: .
v_call: TRBV5-6
j_call: TRBJ2-3

cdr3_nt: TGTGCCTGGAGTGTAGAGGGTAGCGGGACCCAGTACTTC
cdr3_aa: CAWSVEGSGTQYF
d_call: .
clone_size: .
v_call: TRBV30
j_call: TRBJ2-5

cdr3_nt: TGTGCCAGCAGTAGGACAACCTCTGGAAACACCATATATTTT
cdr3_aa: CASSRTTSGNTIYF
d_call: .
clone_size: .
v_call: TRBV2
j_call: TRBJ1-3

cdr3_nt: TGTGCCAGCAGCTGGGACACCAACACTGAAGCTTTCTTT
cdr3_aa: CASSWDTNTEAFF
d_call: .
clone_size: .
v_call: TRBV7-2
j_call: TRBJ1-1

cdr3_nt: TGTGCCAGCAGCTTTCGCAGGGTGGGCACTGAAGCTTTCTTT
cdr3_aa: CASSFRRVGTEAFF
d_call: .
clone_size: .
v_call: TRBV11-2
j_call: TRBJ1-1

cdr3_nt: TGTGCCTCCGGGGGGTCGAGCAATCAGCCCCAGCATTTT
cdr3_aa: CASGGSSNQPQHF
d_call: .
clone_size: .
v_call: TRBV10-3
j_call: TRBJ1-5

cdr3_nt: TGTGCCAGCAGTGCGGGGGGCGGTTTGGAGACCCAGTACTTC
cdr3_aa: CASSAGGGLETQYF
d_call: .
clone_size: .
v_call: TRBV6-1
j_call: TRBJ2-5

cdr3_nt: TGTGCCAGCACCACGGACAGGGGTTTATTTGTTCGGCGAGATACGCAGTATTTT
cdr3_aa: CASTTDRGLFVRRDTQYF
d_call: TRBD1
clone_size: .
v_call: TRBV28
j_call: TRBJ2-3

cdr3_nt: TGTGCCACCAGCAGATGGGAGGACGAAAAACTGTTTTTT
cdr3_aa: CATSRWEDEKLFF
d_call: .
clone_size: .
v_call: TRBV15
j_call: TRBJ1-4

cdr3_nt: TGTGCCAGCAGCTTAGTAAATGAGCAGTTCTTC
cdr3_aa: CASSLVNEQFF
d_call: .
clone_size: .
v_call: TRBV11-2
j_call: TRBJ2-1

cdr3_nt: TGTGCCAGCAAGGGGCAGACCCACGAGCAGTACTTC
cdr3_aa: CASKGQTHEQYF
d_call: .
clone_size: few
v_call: TRBV2
j_call: TRBJ2-7

cdr3_nt: TGCAGCGTTGTGCGTGGGACAGGGTTGTTCGAGCAGTACTTC
cdr3_aa: CSVVRGTGLFEQYF
d_call: TRBD1
clone_size: .
v_call: TRBV29-1
j_call: TRBJ2-7

cdr3_nt: TGTGCCAGCAGCTGGAGGGTCTCGGACTATGGCTACACCTTC
cdr3_aa: CASSWRVSDYGYTF
d_call: .
clone_size: .
v_call: TRBV5-6
j_call: TRBJ1-2

cdr3_nt: TGTGCCAGCAGCTTAGGGGGGGGCCGTTCGAACACTGAAGCTTTCTTT
cdr3_aa: CASSLGGGRSNTEAFF
d_call: .
clone_size: once
v_call: TRBV7-9
j_call: TRBJ1-1

cdr3_nt: TGTGCCAGCAGCGCGGGGGGGGGCACAGATACGCAGTATTTT
cdr3_aa: CASSAGGGTDTQYF
d_call: TRBD2
clone_size: .
v_call: TRBV9
j_call: TRBJ2-3

cdr3_nt: TGTGCCAGCAGCCAAGCGGAGACCCAGTACTTC
cdr3_aa: CASSQAETQYF
d_call: .
clone_size: .
v_call: TRBV14
j_call: TRBJ2-5

cdr3_nt: TGTGCCAGCAGCCACTTAGCGGGGAACGTTTACAATGAGCAGTTCTTC
cdr3_aa: CASSHLAGNVYNEQFF
d_call: TRBD2
clone_size: .
v_call: TRBV5-6
j_call: TRBJ2-1

cdr3_nt: TGTGCCAGCAGTTACTCACCTCTCGGGACAGGGACTTTGTACTTC
cdr3_aa: CASSYSPLGTGTLYF
d_call: TRBD1
clone_size: .
v_call: TRBV6-6
j_call: TRBJ2-4

cdr3_nt: TGTGCCAGCAGTCGCCGGGACAGGGTCCGCCGGGGTCCCCTCCACTTT
cdr3_aa: CASSRRDRVRRGPLHF
d_call: TRBD1
clone_size: .
v_call: TRBV6-6
j_call: TRBJ1-6

cdr3_nt: TGTGCCAGCAGCTTAGGTCCGGGGGGAAACACCATATATTTT
cdr3_aa: CASSLGPGGNTIYF
d_call: .
clone_size: .
v_call: TRBV7-2
j_call: TRBJ1-3

cdr3_nt: TGTGCCACCAGCAGAGACCCCCTTAACTATGGCTACACCTTC
cdr3_aa: CATSRDPLNYGYTF
d_call: .
clone_size: .
v_call: TRBV15
j_call: TRBJ1-2

cdr3_nt: TGTGCCAGTAGCCTCGAGCAAGCTTTCTTT
cdr3_aa: CASSLEQAFF
d_call: .
clone_size: .
v_call: TRBV19
j_call: TRBJ1-1

cdr3_nt: TGTGCCAGCAGTCCCCCCCCAGGGTTGATCGCAGATACGCAGTATTTT
cdr3_aa: CASSPPPGLIADTQYF
d_call: .
clone_size: few
v_call: TRBV28
j_call: TRBJ2-3

cdr3_nt: TGTGCCAGCAGTCCCAGGACCGGGGAGCTGTTTTTT
cdr3_aa: CASSPRTGELFF
d_call: .
clone_size: few
v_call: TRBV6-5
j_call: TRBJ2-2

cdr3_nt: TGTGCCAGCAGCGAGGGGACAACAGATACGCAGTATTTT
cdr3_aa: CASSEGTTDTQYF
d_call: .
clone_size: .
v_call: TRBV7-8
j_call: TRBJ2-3

cdr3_nt: TGTGCCAGCAGCGTAGCTGCGGGAGGGGCAGATACGCAGTATTTT
cdr3_aa: CASSVAAGGADTQYF
d_call: TRBD2
clone_size: few
v_call: TRBV9
j_call: TRBJ2-3

cdr3_nt: TGTGCCAGCAGCGTAGTCGTGGAGCCGAACACTGAAGCTTTCTTT
cdr3_aa: CASSVVVEPNTEAFF
d_call: .
clone_size: .
v_call: TRBV9
j_call: TRBJ1-1

cdr3_nt: TGCGCCAGCAGCCTTTGGACAGGGGAGGGTCAGCCCCAGCATTTT
cdr3_aa: CASSLWTGEGQPQHF
d_call: TRBD1
clone_size: .
v_call: TRBV4-1
j_call: TRBJ1-5

cdr3_nt: TGTGCCAGCTCCGACAGTGGCCCACGTGGCGAGCAGTACTTC
cdr3_aa: CASSDSGPRGEQYF
d_call: .
clone_size: .
v_call: TRBV6-5
j_call: TRBJ2-7

cdr3_nt: TGTGCCAGCAGCCCAAACGGGAGAGAGACCCAGTACTTC
cdr3_aa: CASSPNGRETQYF
d_call: .
clone_size: .
v_call: TRBV7-2
j_call: TRBJ2-5

cdr3_nt: TGTGCCAGCAGCCCAGGGGGAGTTCCGTTCTACGAGCAGTACTTC
cdr3_aa: CASSPGGVPFYEQYF
d_call: TRBD1
clone_size: .
v_call: TRBV9
j_call: TRBJ2-7

cdr3_nt: TGCGCCAGCAGTCTGAGACTCGTTAACTCCTACGAGCAGTACTTC
cdr3_aa: CASSLRLVNSYEQYF
d_call: .
clone_size: .
v_call: TRBV5-1
j_call: TRBJ2-7

cdr3_nt: TGTGCCAGCAGTTTACAGACAGGGGGCAAAGCTTTCTTT
cdr3_aa: CASSLQTGGKAFF
d_call: TRBD1
clone_size: .
v_call: TRBV6-6
j_call: TRBJ1-1

cdr3_nt: TGTGCCAGCAACTCGCCGACACGCTATTTGAGCGGGGGGGCCGGGGAGCTGTTTTTT
cdr3_aa: CASNSPTRYLSGGAGELFF
d_call: TRBD2
clone_size: few
v_call: TRBV7-9
j_call: TRBJ2-2

cdr3_nt: TGTGCCAGCAGCACGGACAGGCGGTATACGCAGTATTTT
cdr3_aa: CASSTDRRYTQYF
d_call: TRBD1
clone_size: .
v_call: TRBV7-2
j_call: TRBJ2-3

cdr3_nt: TGTGCCAGTAGTTCCCCTAACAGGGGGATCTACGAGCAGTACTTC
cdr3_aa: CASSSPNRGIYEQYF
d_call: TRBD1
clone_size: .
v_call: TRBV19
j_call: TRBJ2-7

cdr3_nt: TGCGCCACCGCCCCCGGGGGGGTTAATGAAAAACTGTTTTTT
cdr3_aa: CATAPGGVNEKLFF
d_call: .
clone_size: .
v_call: TRBV5-1
j_call: TRBJ1-4

cdr3_nt: TGTGCCAGCAGCCTGTTAGCCGGCGGGGACATTCAGTACTTC
cdr3_aa: CASSLLAGGDIQYF
d_call: .
clone_size: few
v_call: TRBV11-2
j_call: TRBJ2-4

cdr3_nt: TGTGCCAGCAGCTTACAGGCGGGCAGAGTGGAGGAGCAGTTCTTC
cdr3_aa: CASSLQAGRVEEQFF
d_call: .
clone_size: .
v_call: TRBV7-3
j_call: TRBJ2-1

cdr3_nt: TGTGCCAGTAGTGCCGGTTTGGTTCGGGGGGCCAACGTCCTGACTTTC
cdr3_aa: CASSAGLVRGANVLTF
d_call: .
clone_size: few
v_call: TRBV19
j_call: TRBJ2-6

cdr3_nt: TGTGCCAGCAGTGAAGGACAGCTTCGGGAGACCCAGTACTTC
cdr3_aa: CASSEGQLRETQYF
d_call: .
clone_size: .
v_call: TRBV6-1
j_call: TRBJ2-5

cdr3_nt: TGCAGCGTTGACGAAAGGAGACAGGGGCTTTATGGCTACACCTTC
cdr3_aa: CSVDERRQGLYGYTF
d_call: TRBD1
clone_size: few
v_call: TRBV29-1
j_call: TRBJ1-2

cdr3_nt: TGTGCCAGCAGCCAAGATGGCAGAACGAATTCACCCCTCCACTTT
cdr3_aa: CASSQDGRTNSPLHF
d_call: .
clone_size: .
v_call: TRBV4-2
j_call: TRBJ1-6

cdr3_nt: TGTGCCAGCAGCTCGGGTGGCGATAATGAGCAGTTCTTC
cdr3_aa: CASSSGGDNEQFF
d_call: .
clone_size: .
v_call: TRBV7-9
j_call: TRBJ2-1

cdr3_nt: TGCGCCAGTATCTCCGGGACAGGGGTCCAAGAGACCCAGTACTTC
cdr3_aa: CASISGTGVQETQYF
d_call: TRBD1
clone_size: .
v_call: TRBV5-1
j_call: TRBJ2-5

cdr3_nt: TGTGCCAGCAGCCCATTCGGACTATCCTACGAGCAGTACTTC
cdr3_aa: CASSPFGLSYEQYF
d_call: .
clone_size: .
v_call: TRBV14
j_call: TRBJ2-7

cdr3_nt: TGTGCCAGTAGTAGGCTAGCGCGGACCGGGGAGCTGTTTTTT
cdr3_aa: CASSRLARTGELFF
d_call: .
clone_size: few
v_call: TRBV19
j_call: TRBJ2-2

cdr3_nt: TGTGCCAGCAGCTTAGTTGGACTAGCGGGAGAAAGGAATGAGCAGTTCTTC
cdr3_aa: CASSLVGLAGERNEQFF
d_call: TRBD2
clone_size: once
v_call: TRBV7-2
j_call: TRBJ2-1

cdr3_nt: TGTGCCAGCAGTCTAGGACTAGCGGGGAATCCAGATCAAGAGACCCAGTACTTC
cdr3_aa: CASSLGLAGNPDQETQYF
d_call: TRBD2
clone_size: .
v_call: TRBV9
j_call: TRBJ2-5

cdr3_nt: TGTGCCAGCAGGGACTGGTTAAGCTACGAGCAGTACTTC
cdr3_aa: CASRDWLSYEQYF
d_call: .
clone_size: few
v_call: TRBV6-6
j_call: TRBJ2-7